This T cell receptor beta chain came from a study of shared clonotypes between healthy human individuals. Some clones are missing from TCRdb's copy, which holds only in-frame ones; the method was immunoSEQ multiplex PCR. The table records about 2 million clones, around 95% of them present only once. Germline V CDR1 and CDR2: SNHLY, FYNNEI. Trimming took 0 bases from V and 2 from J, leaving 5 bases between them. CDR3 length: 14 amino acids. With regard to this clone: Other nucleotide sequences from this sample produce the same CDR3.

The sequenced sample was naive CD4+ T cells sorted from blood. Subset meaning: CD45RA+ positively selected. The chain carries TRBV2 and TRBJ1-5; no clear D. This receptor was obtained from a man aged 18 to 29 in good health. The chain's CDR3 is CASSEALGNQPQHF. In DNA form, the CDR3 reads TGTGCCAGCAGTGAAGCGCTTGGCAATCAGCCCCAGCATTTT.